Below, 10 T cell receptor beta chains from the same sample are listed, as sequenced in a study of blood T cell repertoires in COVID-19. Sequenced by immunoSEQ multiplex PCR; TCRdb stores in-frame clones only, minus some. The table has roughly 250,000 clones, approximately 90% seen once. The specimen sequenced was peripheral blood. The receptors derive from a woman aged 40 to 50 who had recovered from COVID-19.

J is TRBJ1-1 and V is TRBV2; perhaps TRBD1 as D (5 bases). Per germline, CDR1 SNHLY and CDR2 FYNNEI. V was shortened by 4 bases and J by 8 bases, with 17 bases between the two germline ends. The CDR3 is 14 amino acids. CDR3 residues: CASSAFNFQGEAFF. DNA for the CDR3: TGTGCCAGCAGTGCATTTAATTTTCAGGGCGAAGCTTTCTTT.

The chain couples TRBV7-9 to TRBJ2-7; TRBD1 aligns across 11 bases. J lost 4 bases, V lost 5 bases, and 10 bases had no gene match. Germline CDR1 and CDR2: SEHNR and FQNEAQ (reference sequence). CDR3 length: 16 residues. CDR3 loop: CASSTWTGGRLYEQYF. The CDR3 DNA sequence: TGTGCCAGCAGCACCTGGACAGGGGGCAGATTGTACGAGCAGTACTTC.

The chain joins TRBV7-3 to TRBJ1-1; D may be TRBD1 (6 bases). Trimming removed 6 bases at V and 11 bases at J, with 16 bases between. CDR3 length: 12 amino acids. Germline V gene lookup returns CDR1 SGHTA and CDR2 FQGTGA. CDR3 coding DNA: TGTGCCAGCAGTTCTGGGGGGGCCTTGGCTTTCTTT. Protein product: CASSSGGALAFF.

This chain joins TRBV7-2 and TRBJ2-5, with a tentative D call TRBD2 (7 bases). The V end lost 5 bases, the J end lost 5 bases, and 18 bases lay between the germline ends. CDR3 length equals 15 residues. CDR1 SGHTA and CDR2 FQGNSA come from the germline V gene. The CDR3 sequence: CASSPWGGRKETQYF. The CDR3 DNA reads as TGTGCCAGCAGCCCCTGGGGGGGGCGGAAGGAGACCCAGTACTTC.

This rearrangement joins TRBV4-1 to TRBJ2-1; 7 bases line up with TRBD2. Trimming removed 4 bases from V and 6 bases from J; junction bases left unmatched: 12. The CDR3 is 16 residues long. Germline CDR1 MGHRA, CDR2 YSYEKL. CDR3 sequence (DNA): TGCGCCAGCAGCCCCTACGGGAGGACTCAATCCAATGAGCAGTTCTTC. This codes for CASSPYGRTQSNEQFF.

The V and J genes are TRBV4-2 and TRBJ1-3; D is perhaps TRBD1 (5 bases). The CDR3 totals 16 residues. The germline CDR1 and CDR2 sequences are LGHNA and YNFKEQ. V shed 4 bases and J shed 10 bases, with 23 bases lying between them. The CDR3 bases are TGTGCCAGCAGCCGGTCCACAGGAAACCTCTTAGGGACCATATATTTT. Its translation: CASSRSTGNLLGTIYF.

This rearrangement joins TRBV10-3 to TRBJ2-5; D is unresolved. CDR1 and CDR2 (germline): ENHRY, SYGVKD. CDR3 length: 13 amino acids. V was cut by 2 bases and J by 5 bases, with 9 bases left in between. Here the CDR3 reads CAISEVWAETQYF. The DNA of the CDR3 is TGTGCCATCAGTGAGGTTTGGGCGGAGACCCAGTACTTC.

This clone was seen a few times. CDR3 nucleotides: TGTGCCAGCAGCCAAGCCGGCCAGGGCCCTGAAGCTTTCTTT. Protein sequence: CASSQAGQGPEAFF. This rearrangement joins TRBV4-2 to TRBJ1-1; tentatively, D is TRBD1 (5 bases). Germline CDR1 is LGHNA and CDR2 is YNFKEQ. The CDR3 spans 14 residues. V lost 1 base, J lost 6 bases, and 12 bases lay in between.

J is TRBJ2-6 and V is TRBV3-1 (or the pseudogene TRBV3-2), with D uncertain. This CDR3 is built from 14 residues. V was pared by 6 bases and J by 0 bases, with 6 bases between. The V gene's germline CDR1 is LGHDT and CDR2 YNNKEL (reference sequence). CDR3 sequence (DNA): TGTGCCAGCAGACAGAGCTCTGGGGCCAACGTCCTGACTTTC. As protein: CASRQSSGANVLTF.

V is TRBV9 and J is TRBJ2-2; TRBD1 agrees at 7 bases. The CDR3 contains 16 residues. CDR1 is SGDLS and CDR2 is YYNGEE in the germline V gene. The J segment lost 0 bases and the V segment lost 0 bases, leaving 2 bases of the junction unmatched. The CDR3 protein is CASSVATGANTGELFF. DNA for the CDR3: TGTGCCAGCAGCGTAGCTACAGGGGCGAACACCGGGGAGCTGTTTTTT.